Reported below is one TCR beta chain. Its antigen is still unknown. The sample is drawn from a study of T cell responses to AZD1222 COVID-19 vaccine. This CDR3 is 15 amino acids long. In germline, CDR1 is SGHTA, CDR2 FQGNSA. V gave up 5 bases and J gave up 7 bases; unmatched junction bases: 9. TCRdb keeps only in-frame clones here, not all; method: immunoSEQ multiplex PCR. The sample shows approximately 100,000 clones, 90% of them seen only once. Findings of the study overall: Donors in the cohort were predominantly white British and more often female, and clonal diversity was possibly underestimated. Spike-specific TCR breadth and depth grew following two AZD1222 doses.

The source was peripheral blood, collected 28 days after the second AZD1222 dose. The source is an adult who received the AZD1222 COVID-19 vaccine. The chain uses TRBV7-2 and TRBJ2-1, with 9 bases lining up with TRBD1. The CDR3 spells CASSNKPDRGNEQFF. The CDR3 DNA reads TGTGCCAGCAGCAATAAACCGGACAGGGGAAATGAGCAGTTCTTC.